This section outlines one T cell receptor beta chain sequence together with its context. This clone was picked up one time. Which antigen it targets is not known. No base qualities exist here, and no much larger clone lies one base off it. TCRbeta CDR3 regions were amplified from genomic DNA using the immunoSEQ Assay, a bias-controlled multiplex PCR. The paper's processing steps were these. Within the assay, amplification of reference gene primers was used to estimate how many nucleated cells each sample contained. Sequence reads were collapsed and filtered to measure the absolute abundance of every unique TCRbeta CDR3 rearrangement. For each sample, productive Simpson clonality was calculated by taking the square root of Simpson's diversity index across productive rearrangements. The table comes from immuneACCESS by way of TCRdb, which keeps in-frame sequences with V and J called. Part of the clones is missing from these tables; in studies checked, under half for an unresolved V gene and the rest for unknown reasons. V, J and clone size are taken as reported in that table, and D and trimming were inferred from the DNA itself. A total of 110,000 or so clones appear in this sample, 81% of them only once. Jointly, the top ten make up 1.5% to 1.9% of the sample.

The data are from a study of blood T cell repertoires in COVID-19 (dated by TCRdb to 2018 to 2020). For context, the study as a whole: Collaborator samples came from the United States, Italy and Spain and covered acute and convalescent phases of COVID-19. The dataset comprised deeply sampled blood TCRbeta repertoires from subjects exposed to, actively infected with, or recovered from COVID-19. A freely available public database, intended as a resource for researchers studying the immune response to SARS-CoV-2, is where the repertoires were released. The samples were drawn from the first 160 participants of the ongoing ImmuneRACE study and from 1,254 subjects provided by 6 global collaborators. The material from the prospective study consisted of cDNA or gDNA derived from T cells, B-cell-depleted T cells, or PBMCs. Where available, HLA class I and class II types were obtained from metadata supplied by the sample provider rather than from assay-based typing. A de-identified subject ID, COVID-19 status, age in years and sex were almost always included in the sample metadata.

Via the germline V gene, CDR1 is MNHEY and CDR2 SVGAGI. V is pared back by 6 bases and J by 6 bases, with 8 bases lying between the germline termini. The CDR3 contains 12 residues, cysteine and phenylalanine counted. Of the read, only the CDR3 DNA is kept; its 36 bases are in frame from base 1. The collaborating institutions used their own protocols to collect whole blood in K2EDTA tubes. For TCRbeta analysis, collaborators shipped samples in one of three forms: frozen whole blood, isolated PBMCs, or DNA extracted from either of those sample types. What the study reported, not specific to this receptor: The amount of clinical and demographic metadata varied by source and participant and was provided uncurated.

The rearrangement joined TRBV6-5 to TRBJ2-2; the D region possibly corresponds to TRBD1 (6 bases align). This sequence was found in a man aged 50 or older with acute or convalescent COVID-19. Sequencing was performed on peripheral blood. The nucleotide sequence reads as follows: TGTGCCAGCAGCCCAGGGGCCGGGGAGCTGTTTTTT. Its protein reads: CASSPGAGELFF.